This T cell receptor beta chain is from a study of CD8+ T cells in alopecia areata (dated by TCRdb to 2016 to 2018). About the study as a whole: Treated patients were enrolled in an open-label pilot trial of oral tofacitinib at 5 to 10 mg twice daily for moderate-to-severe alopecia areata. Patients stayed on tofacitinib for 6 to 18 months and then had 6 months of follow-up off drug so that delayed response and recurrence could be assessed. TCRbeta CDR3 regions were amplified by immunoSEQ multiplex PCR using 35 Vbeta forward and 13 Jbeta reverse primers. RNA came from the PAXgene miRNA kit for fixed scalp, the miRNeasy kit for PBMCs, and the RNeasy kit for mouse skin. Biopsies were taken from tofacitinib-treated patients at baseline and at 4 and 24 weeks of treatment, and a later scalp biopsy was taken in several of the tofacitinib-treated patients. To study T cell clonal expansion in alopecia areata, the researchers applied high-throughput TCRbeta sequencing to both the C3H/HeJ mouse model and human patients. Scalp clonality was compared across normal scalp (n=4), patchy alopecia areata scalp (n=8), and alopecia totalis/universalis scalp (n=8). In treated patients, disease severity was measured using the SALT score, which gives the percentage of scalp surface area affected. Scalp tissue and sorted CD4+ and CD8+ peripheral blood T cells from patchy and totalis/universalis alopecia areata patients and from healthy controls were covered by human TCRbeta sequencing. Study-wide findings and limitations: Many expanded lesional clones were found to persist in scalp and blood during tofacitinib treatment, and relapse after treatment cessation may be partly explained by this persistence. TCR sequences shared between patients were less clear than in mice, possibly partly because of HLA diversity in the patient population. Scalp TCR repertoire analysis is complicated because resident alphabeta T cells in normal human skin are also sequenced, whereas mouse skin is dominated by gammadelta T cells. Compared with normal scalp, lesional scalp had higher clonality and more expanded CD8+ clones, particularly in alopecia totalis/universalis, a pattern that suggests antigenic drive. The treated cohort was small, with a single nonresponder, so links between baseline CD8+ expansion and response need larger studies. Scalp clonality and the number of expanded CD8+ clones among the top 100 scalp clones were significantly decreased by tofacitinib.

The sample's treatment or condition, from its label and the paper: oral pan-JAK inhibitor, 5-10 mg twice daily. Peripheral blood and lesional scalp punch biopsies were obtained from patients with alopecia areata. PBMCs were isolated by density centrifugation and stained for CD3, CD4 and CD8, after which CD4+ and CD8+ T cells were sorted on a FACSAria. Worth noting for this clone: Its binding antigen is unknown. No per-base quality is available; no much larger clone lies one base away.

Library generation was performed with the immunoSEQ multiplex PCR assay. RNA was extracted from all samples and reverse transcribed into cDNA, which served as template for TCR sequencing. SuperScript III was used for first-strand cDNA synthesis, primed with a 2:1 mix of oligo-dT and random hexamers. A synthetic immune receptor repertoire was used to gauge amplification bias, and whatever bias remained was removed computationally. In the source study's methods: Raw reads were preprocessed to remove errors, and CDR3 was defined by IMGT conventions from the conserved cysteine to phenylalanine. To get clonality, Shannon entropy was normalized by log2 of the number of productive unique TCRs and the result was subtracted from 1. Scalp TCRbeta sequences were cross-referenced with sorted blood CD4 and CD8 repertoires so that the CD4 or CD8 identity of scalp clones could be inferred. TCRdb limited this immuneACCESS table to in-frame rearrangements with V and J called. A share of clones is missing; checked studies link under half to unresolved V genes, and the rest is unexplained. Clone size and V and J calls were adopted from that table, with D and trimming inferred from the DNA. Across this sample there are about 64,000 clones, with 46% seen only once. Just over 20% of the sample belongs to the ten largest clones.

Its CDR3 holds 17 amino acids, cysteine through phenylalanine. This entry keeps only the CDR3 DNA: 51 bases, framed from base 1. The germline V gene yields MDHEN for CDR1 and SYDVKM for CDR2. For this chain, trimming is 3 bases at the V end and 3 bases at the J end, and the number of junction bases without a gene match is 5. The source was CD8+ T cells sorted from blood, collected between weeks 36 and 40, from a patient treated with tofacitinib. The rearranged chain carries TRBV28 and TRBJ2-3, with 14 junctional bases fitting TRBD2. The receptor comes from a human donor with alopecia areata. The sequence in DNA is TGTGCCAGCAGTTTGGGGACTAGCGGGAGTCGGACAGATACGCAGTATTTT. This sequence encodes CASSLGTSGSRTDTQYF.